These 28 T cell receptor beta chains originate from one sample sequenced in a study of early T cells in non-severe SARS-CoV-2 infection. TCRdb reprocessed the 5' RACE reads via MiXCR and lists one record per CDR3 protein. This sample yields about 49,000 distinct CDR3 sequences, of which roughly 6.5% are seen a single time; around 2.8% belongs to the top ten. The input for sequencing was whole blood, taken at baseline. All receptors derive from an adult who was a healthcare worker with PCR-confirmed SARS-CoV-2 infection or an uninfected control (not recorded which).

Only a few counts were recorded for this clonotype. The chain is built from TRBV4-2 and TRBJ2-4; TRBD2 matches 13 bases. The trim removed 1 base at V and 0 bases at J, leaving 3 bases unmatched. The CDR3 totals 18 residues. CDR1 and CDR2 from the germline V gene are LGHNA and YNFKEQ. This CDR3 reads CASSQAGTSGVAKNIQYF. The CDR3 DNA is TGTGCCAGCAGCCAAGCCGGGACTAGCGGGGTAGCCAAAAACATTCAGTACTTC.

This clonotype was detected ten times or more. The chain employs TRBV11-3 and TRBJ2-7; 9 bases map to TRBD1. The CDR3 loop spans 14 amino acids. Looked up from germline, CDR1 is SGHNT and CDR2 is YENEEA. The trim removed 5 bases at V and 4 bases at J, leaving 6 bases unmatched. CDR3 nucleotides: TGTGCCAGCAGCGCGTACAGGGGGCGTTACGAGCAGTACTTC. Translating it yields CASSAYRGRYEQYF.

This clonotype was seen a few times. J is TRBJ2-6 and V is TRBV18, with no clear D. V lost 6 bases, J lost 0 bases, and 6 bases lay in between. Per the germline V gene, CDR1 is KGHSH and CDR2 is LQKENI. The CDR3 runs 14 residues. CDR3 loop: CASSVASGANVLTF. For the CDR3, the DNA is TGTGCCAGCTCCGTAGCCTCTGGGGCCAACGTCCTGACTTTC.

The chain employs TRBV7-9 and TRBJ2-7; no definite D call. V lost 0 bases, J lost 9 bases, and 12 bases lay in between. The CDR3 has 13 amino acids. Germline V gene lookup returns CDR1 SEHNR and CDR2 FQNEAQ (reference sequence). The CDR3 DNA sequence: TGTGCCAGCAGCTTAGCTGAGAACCTCGGGCAGTACTTC. It is translated as CASSLAENLGQYF.

This clonotype has a count of ten or more. The V gene is TRBV19, the J gene TRBJ2-1, with 9 bases that match TRBD1. Trimming cost V 9 bases and J 3 bases; bases outside gene matches: 9. This CDR3 is 15 amino acids long. The germline gives CDR1 LNHDA, CDR2 SQIVND (reference sequence). The CDR3 DNA reads TGTGCCAGCAAGACCGGGACAGGGTTCTACAATGAGCAGTTCTTC. It translates to CASKTGTGFYNEQFF.

The chain recombines TRBV6-6 with TRBJ2-1, with D possibly being TRBD1 or TRBD2 (5 bases each). CDR1 MNHNY and CDR2 SVGAGI come from the germline V gene (reference sequence). The CDR3 has 15 residues. V gave up 8 bases and J gave up 0 bases, with 14 bases separating them. The CDR3 loop is CASVTGTSSYNEQFF. In DNA, the CDR3 is TGTGCCAGCGTTACGGGGACGAGCTCCTACAATGAGCAGTTCTTC.

This clonotype was counted at least ten times. The J gene is TRBJ2-1, the V gene TRBV10-3; 7 bases align to TRBD1. Germline V gene lookup returns CDR1 ENHRY and CDR2 SYGVKD. V gave up 5 bases and J gave up 7 bases; unmatched junction bases: 5. The length of the CDR3 is 13 residues. CDR3 DNA: TGTGCCATCAGTACAGGGGAAGCAAATGAGCAGTTCTTC. The encoded protein is CAISTGEANEQFF.

This clonotype was seen ten or more times. J is TRBJ1-5 and V is TRBV28; 8 bases line up with TRBD1. The CDR3 runs to 14 residues. V dropped 6 bases and J dropped 1; count of bases not matched to a gene: 2. Germline CDR1 is MDHEN and CDR2 is SYDVKM. The CDR3 sequence: CASRTGVSNQPQHF. The CDR3 nucleotides are TGTGCCAGCAGGACAGGGGTGAGCAATCAGCCCCAGCATTTT.

A few counts support this clonotype. The chain joins TRBV9 to TRBJ2-2; D is undetermined. V was shortened by 0 bases and J by 5 bases, with 5 bases between the two germline ends. Germline V lookup: CDR1 SGDLS, CDR2 YYNGEE. The length of the CDR3 is 13 residues. The CDR3 sequence is CASSVVVTGELFF. DNA of the CDR3: TGTGCCAGCAGCGTAGTGGTTACCGGGGAGCTGTTTTTT.

The J gene is TRBJ2-1, the V gene TRBV7-2, with D maybe TRBD2 (5 bases). This CDR3 has 12 residues. CDR1 and CDR2 from the germline V gene are SGHTA and FQGNSA. Trimming took 1 base from V and 15 from J, leaving 13 bases between them. As DNA, the CDR3 is TGTGCCAGCAGCTTAGGAAGCGGTTACTTGTTCTTC. Protein product: CASSLGSGYLFF.

This clonotype was detected a few times. The chain links TRBV27 to TRBJ2-2, with D maybe TRBD2 (6 bases). The CDR3 totals 15 residues. V lost 10 bases and J lost 1, with 16 bases in between. CDR1 and CDR2 from the germline V gene are MNHEY and SMNVEV (reference sequence). In DNA, the CDR3 is TGTGCCACCAACGGGGGTTTGGGGAACACCGGGGAGCTGTTTTTT. This encodes CATNGGLGNTGELFF.

This clonotype was counted ten times or more. The V gene is TRBV28, the J gene TRBJ2-7; TRBD1 or TRBD2 may be the D gene (5 bases each). Germline V CDR1 and CDR2: MDHEN, SYDVKM. The V and J ends lost 6 bases and 2 bases respectively, with 17 bases between them. The CDR3 totals 15 residues. The CDR3 bases are TGTGCCAGCAGACAAACCGGGGCTAACACCTACGAGCAGTACTTC. Its translation: CASRQTGANTYEQYF. Based on the CDR3 plus reference TRBV28 and TRBJ2-7, the full variable domain is DVKVTQSSRYLVKRTGEKVFLECVQDMDHENMFWYRQDPGLGLRLIYFSYDVKMKEKGDIPEGYSVSREKKERFSLILESASTNQTSMYLCASRQTGANTYEQYFGPGTRLTVT.

This clonotype was counted many times. The chain employs TRBV7-6 and TRBJ2-5; 14 nucleotides align to TRBD2. This CDR3 region has 17 residues. V shed 2 bases, J shed 5 bases, and the junction held 7 bases outside the gene matches. Germline V gene sequence: CDR1 SGHVS, CDR2 FNYEAQ. The CDR3: CASSLRLAGGPTETQYF. The CDR3 DNA follows: TGTGCCAGCAGCTTACGACTAGCGGGGGGGCCAACGGAGACCCAGTACTTC.

This clonotype has at least ten counts. The chain links TRBV9 to TRBJ1-1, with 7 bases lining up with TRBD1. The CDR3 contains 15 residues. The V and J ends lost 0 bases and 5 bases, in that order; junction bases with no gene match: 7. CDR1 and CDR2 (germline): SGDLS, YYNGEE. The CDR3 loop is CASSVVGQGGTEAFF. The CDR3 DNA follows: TGTGCCAGCAGCGTAGTTGGGCAGGGGGGAACTGAAGCTTTCTTT. The variable domain in full, completed from reference TRBV9 and TRBJ1-1, reads DSGVTQTPKHLITATGQRVTLRCSPRSGDLSVYWYQQSLDQGLQFLIQYYNGEERAKGNILERFSAQQFPDLHSELNLSSLELGDSALYFCASSVVGQGGTEAFFGQGTRLTVV.

This clonotype was found a few times. CDR3 region: CASSKTRGTDTQYF. The DNA for the CDR3 is TGTGCCAGCAGCAAGACTAGGGGCACAGATACGCAGTATTTT. This sequence joins TRBV5-5 and TRBJ2-3; D might be TRBD2 (6 bases). V gave up 4 bases and J gave up 1 base, with 10 bases separating them. Germline V gives CDR1 SGHKS, CDR2 YYEKEE (reference sequence). The CDR3 is 14 amino acids.

This clonotype was observed at least ten times. V gene TRBV27 combines with J gene TRBJ2-3; D remains unclear. The CDR3 has 15 residues. The V end was cut by 6 bases, the J end by 2 bases, with 15 bases between. Germline loops: CDR1 MNHEY, CDR2 SMNVEV (reference sequence). The CDR3 DNA follows: TGTGCCAGCAGCGCCCGGGTTTCCTACACAGATACGCAGTATTTT. The encoded protein is CASSARVSYTDTQYF.

At least ten counts were recorded for this clonotype. The chain combines TRBV4-3 with TRBJ2-1; 7 bases line up with TRBD2. CDR1 and CDR2 from the germline V gene are LGHNA and YSLEER. J gave up 0 bases and V 9 bases, and 5 bases lay outside the gene matches. The CDR3 length is 14 residues. CDR3 bases: TGCGCCAGTTCAGCGGGGCTCTCCTACAATGAGCAGTTCTTC. Translation gives CASSAGLSYNEQFF.

This clonotype has ten or more counts. This sequence joins TRBV20-1 and TRBJ1-5; 9 bases match TRBD1. The germline V gene encodes CDR1 DFQATT and CDR2 SNEGSKA (reference sequence). The junction had 11 bases not matched to a gene; V was cut back by 2 bases and J by 6 bases. CDR3 length: 16 amino acids. In nucleotides, the CDR3 is TGCAGTGCTAGACATCAAAGGGGGACAGGGAGTCAGCCCCAGCATTTT. Translating gives CSARHQRGTGSQPQHF.

In this sample, this clonotype turned up a few times. The rearrangement links TRBV5-6 to TRBJ2-7, with D perhaps matching TRBD1 (5 bases). Germline CDR1 is SGHDT and CDR2 is YYEEEE. V dropped 3 bases and J dropped 3 bases, with 10 bases sitting between them. The CDR3 loop spans 13 amino acids. Here the CDR3 DNA reads TGTGCCAGCAGCTACAGGAGAAACTACGAGCAGTACTTC. Protein product: CASSYRRNYEQYF. The full variable domain, in which reference TRBV5-6 and TRBJ2-7 provide the parts outside the CDR3, is DAGVTQSPTHLIKTRGQQVTLRCSPKSGHDTVSWYQQALGQGPQFIFQYYEEEERQRGNFPDRFSGHQFPNYSSELNVNALLLGDSALYLCASSYRRNYEQYFGPGTRLTVT.

Ten or more counts support this clonotype. The gene calls are TRBV6-2 or TRBV6-3 and TRBJ2-7; D perhaps matches TRBD1 (5 bases). Trimming shortened V by 8 bases and J by 6 bases, and 11 bases separated the two germline ends. In germline, CDR1 is MNHEY, CDR2 SVGEGT. The CDR3 contains 11 residues. CDR3 sequence: CASRTGAEQYF. The CDR3 DNA sequence: TGTGCCAGCCGCACAGGCGCCGAGCAGTACTTC.

In this sample, this clonotype turned up a few times. The V call is TRBV28, the J call TRBJ2-5; 8 nucleotides align to TRBD2. V shed 2 bases and J 0 bases; nucleotides not matched to a gene: 8. The CDR3 contains 17 residues. Per germline, CDR1 MDHEN and CDR2 SYDVKM. The CDR3 region has the DNA TGTGCCAGCAGTTTAAAATTGATAGCGGGGAACCAAGAGACCCAGTACTTC. Encoded protein: CASSLKLIAGNQETQYF.

This clonotype has at least ten counts. The chain employs TRBV11-2 and TRBJ2-2; D is uncertain. The CDR3 has 16 amino acids. Trimming pared 5 bases from V and 1 base from J, leaving 14 bases between. The V gene's germline CDR1 is SGHAT and CDR2 FQNNGV. CDR3 protein: CASSRQDGMNTGELFF. CDR3 sequence (DNA): TGTGCCAGCAGCCGCCAGGACGGAATGAACACCGGGGAGCTGTTTTTT.

This clonotype was counted ten times or more. This chain joins TRBV6-1 and TRBJ2-7, with 7 positions matching TRBD1. V shed 5 bases, J shed 6 bases, and the junction held 13 bases outside the gene matches. CDR1 is MNHNS and CDR2 is SASEGT in the germline V gene. This CDR3 spans 15 amino acids. The CDR3 protein is CASSLRWTGPAEQYF. CDR3 bases: TGTGCCAGCAGTCTGCGCTGGACAGGACCTGCCGAGCAGTACTTC.

The rearrangement joins TRBV18 to TRBJ2-3; tentatively, D is TRBD2 (6 bases). The CDR3 loop spans 19 amino acids. Germline CDR1 reads KGHSH; CDR2 reads LQKENI. V was clipped by 3 bases and J by 4 bases, with 26 bases between them. CDR3 sequence reads: CASSPIPPLGTPKSDTQYF. The CDR3 DNA sequence: TGTGCCAGCTCACCCATTCCACCGCTTGGGACTCCAAAGTCAGATACGCAGTATTTT.

The V and J genes are TRBV9 and TRBJ2-2, with 10 bases lining up with TRBD1. J lost 0 bases, V lost 1 base, and 6 bases had no gene match. The CDR3 contains 18 residues. Germline assignment: CDR1 SGDLS and CDR2 YYNGEE. The DNA for the CDR3 is TGTGCCAGCAGCGTAAGGACAGGGGGTTCGGCGAACACCGGGGAGCTGTTTTTT. Translated: CASSVRTGGSANTGELFF.

This clonotype has at least ten counts. CDR3: CASSLGKEVTKNIQYF. As DNA, the CDR3 is TGTGCCAGCAGTTTGGGCAAGGAGGTAACCAAAAACATTCAGTACTTC. The J gene is TRBJ2-4, the V gene TRBV6-5, with TRBD2 as a possible D gene (5 bases). The CDR3 is 16 residues long. The V end lost 4 bases, the J end lost 2 bases, and 15 bases lay between the germline ends. Per the germline V gene, CDR1 is MNHEY and CDR2 is SVGAGI.

V gene TRBV7-2 combines with J gene TRBJ2-3; a weak D match, TRBD1 (5 bases). V was clipped by 1 base and J by 5 bases, with 10 bases between them. This CDR3 has 14 residues. Germline V CDR1 and CDR2: SGHTA, FQGNSA. CDR3 in amino acids: CASSLVRARDTQYF. CDR3 in DNA: TGTGCCAGCAGCTTAGTCAGGGCCAGAGATACGCAGTATTTT. Full variable domain (remainder filled in from reference TRBV7-2 and TRBJ2-3): GAGVSQSPSNKVTEKGKDVELRCDPISGHTALYWYRQSLGQGLEFLIYFQGNSAPDKSGLPSDRFSAERTGGSVSTLTIQRTQQEDSAVYLCASSLVRARDTQYFGPGTRLTVL.

Many counts were recorded for this clonotype. The chain couples TRBV20-1 to TRBJ1-5, with 8 bases aligning to TRBD1. The CDR3 extends over 16 amino acids. Per the germline V gene, CDR1 is DFQATT and CDR2 is SNEGSKA (reference sequence). The junction had 14 bases not matched to a gene; V was cut back by 8 bases and J by 2 bases. In DNA form, the CDR3 reads TGCAGTACGTACCGACGACAGGGGACGGGCAATCAGCCCCAGCATTTT. It yields the protein CSTYRRQGTGNQPQHF.